Listed here are 21 T cell receptor beta chains from one sample, sequenced in a study of blood T cell repertoires in COVID-19. The repertoire was sequenced with immunoSEQ multiplex PCR; TCRdb's copy has only in-frame clones and lacks some. The data hold around 300,000 clones, with approximately 85% observed a single time. Sequencing was carried out using peripheral blood. The receptors were sampled from a woman in her seventies with acute or convalescent COVID-19.

This chain connects TRBV2 to TRBJ1-2, with D possibly TRBD1 on 5 matching bases. The CDR3 spans 14 residues. Germline V gene sequence: CDR1 SNHLY, CDR2 FYNNEI. Trimming removed 4 bases at V and 8 bases at J, with 17 bases between. In DNA form, the CDR3 reads TGTGCCAGCAGTGGGAAAGGGGCGATTCTGGGCTACACCTTC. The encoded protein is CASSGKGAILGYTF.

The chain uses TRBV5-1 and TRBJ1-4, with TRBD1 identical over 7 bases. Losses at the gene ends were 1 base for V and 5 bases for J; bases not matched to a gene: 2. There are 14 residues in the CDR3. Germline lookup yields CDR1 SGHRS and CDR2 YFSETQ. The CDR3 reads CASSLTGDNEKLFF. The CDR3 DNA is TGCGCCAGCAGCTTGACAGGGGACAATGAAAAACTGTTTTTT.

CDR3 sequence: CASSPKIQETQYF. The CDR3 DNA is TGTGCCAGCTCACCTAAAATCCAAGAGACCCAGTACTTC. This chain links TRBV18 with TRBJ2-5; D not certain. CDR1 and CDR2 (germline): KGHSH, LQKENI. The length of the CDR3 is 13 residues. V was clipped by 3 bases and J by 1 base, with 6 bases between them.

The rearrangement uses TRBV5-1 and TRBJ1-6, with 9 bases identical to TRBD1. V was pared by 0 bases and J by 7 bases, with 2 bases of the junction left unmatched. Germline lookup yields CDR1 SGHRS and CDR2 YFSETQ. This CDR3 comprises 15 residues. DNA of the CDR3: TGCGCCAGCAGCTTGGGGACAGGGGAAAATTCACCCCTCCACTTT. This codes for CASSLGTGENSPLHF.

This clone was observed a single time. The chain combines TRBV10-3 with TRBJ2-7, with 8 bases fitting TRBD2. The CDR3 contains 15 residues. Germline V gene sequence: CDR1 ENHRY, CDR2 SYGVKD. The V gene end was trimmed by 4 bases and the J gene end by 4 bases; junction bases not matched to a gene: 9. CDR3 protein: CAISAAGTSSYEQYF. CDR3 bases: TGTGCCATCAGTGCCGCCGGGACTAGTAGTTACGAGCAGTACTTC.

This chain uses TRBV24-1 with TRBJ1-5; no clear D. This CDR3 comprises 13 residues. Trimming left V 5 bases short and J 6 bases short, with 10 bases between. CDR1 KGHDR and CDR2 SFDVKD come from the germline V gene. The CDR3 DNA reads as TGTGCCACCAGTGGAGGGTCTGGTCAGCCCCAGCATTTT. It codes for CATSGGSGQPQHF.

For this clone: Within the sample, other DNA sequences also encode this same CDR3. This sequence joins TRBV11-3 and TRBJ2-3; 9 bases line up with TRBD2. V shed 5 bases, J shed 4 bases, and the junction held 4 bases outside the gene matches. The germline V gene has CDR1 SGHNT and CDR2 YENEEA. CDR3 length equals 14 residues. CDR3 DNA: TGTGCCAGCAGCCTGGGACTAGCCCCAGATACGCAGTATTTT. Protein sequence: CASSLGLAPDTQYF.

The rearrangement links TRBV28 to TRBJ1-5; TRBD1 matches 7 bases. Germline lookup yields CDR1 MDHEN and CDR2 SYDVKM. The V segment lost 5 bases and the J segment 7 bases; nucleotides outside the gene matches: 8. This CDR3 is built from 14 residues. The CDR3 DNA follows: TGTGCCAGCAGTCCTGTTACAGGGGCCCAGCCCCAGCATTTT. It translates to CASSPVTGAQPQHF.

The chain is built from TRBV7-9 and TRBJ2-3; TRBD1 matches 11 bases. From germline, CDR1 is SEHNR and CDR2 FQNEAQ (reference sequence). V lost 3 bases, J lost 1 base, and 3 bases stayed unmatched. The CDR3 contains 16 residues. This CDR3 reads CASSFRTGGGTDTQYF. CDR3 bases: TGTGCCAGCAGCTTCAGGACAGGGGGCGGCACAGATACGCAGTATTTT.

In its sample, this clone was seen many times. The chain couples TRBV2 to TRBJ1-5, with TRBD1 matching 7 bases. Germline V gene lookup returns CDR1 SNHLY and CDR2 FYNNEI. Unmatched junction bases numbered 11, after V lost 5 bases and J lost 7 bases. The length of the CDR3 is 15 residues. The CDR3 sequence: CASSYRGREEQPQHF. Written as DNA, the CDR3 is TGTGCCAGCAGTTACAGGGGTCGGGAAGAGCAGCCCCAGCATTTT.

The V and J genes are TRBV11-2 and TRBJ1-5; TRBD1 aligns across 7 bases. The V gene's germline CDR1 is SGHAT and CDR2 FQNNGV. V lost 5 bases, J lost 0 bases, and 7 bases stayed unmatched. The CDR3 runs 16 residues. DNA for the CDR3: TGTGCCAGCAGCCTAGGGACAGTCTATAGCAATCAGCCCCAGCATTTT. Protein sequence: CASSLGTVYSNQPQHF.

The chain links TRBV29-1 to TRBJ2-1, with 9 bases identical to TRBD2. V gave up 5 bases and J gave up 0 bases; unmatched junction bases: 14. Germline assignment: CDR1 SQVTM and CDR2 ANQGSEA. The CDR3 runs to 18 residues. The CDR3 coding sequence is TGCAGCGTTCGACGGGTAGCGGGGGCCTCGAGCTCCTACAATGAGCAGTTCTTC. It translates to CSVRRVAGASSSYNEQFF.

The rearrangement joins TRBV18 to TRBJ1-2, with 7 bases that match TRBD1. The germline V gene encodes CDR1 KGHSH and CDR2 LQKENI. Trimming at V came to 2 bases and at J to 6 bases, leaving 6 bases not matched to a gene. The CDR3 totals 14 residues. CDR3 DNA: TGTGCCAGCTCACCAATAACAGGGGCCGATGGCTACACCTTC. Translation: CASSPITGADGYTF.

V gene TRBV7-9 combines with J gene TRBJ2-3; TRBD2 matches at 8 bases. Germline CDR1 is SEHNR and CDR2 is FQNEAQ (reference sequence). Losses at the gene ends were 8 bases for V and 4 bases for J; bases not matched to a gene: 14. The CDR3 extends over 16 amino acids. CDR3 loop: CASSFTGTRNADTQYF. The CDR3 nucleotides read TGTGCCAGCTCTTTTACCGGGACTAGAAACGCAGATACGCAGTATTTT.

The chain joins TRBV6-5 to TRBJ1-5; D unclear. The CDR3 has 14 amino acids. Germline V CDR1 and CDR2: MNHEY, SVGAGI. V was clipped by 5 bases and J by 1 base, with 9 bases between them. The CDR3 nucleotides read TGTGCCAGCAGTCCCAGCGGGAGCAATCAGCCCCAGCATTTT. Amino acids: CASSPSGSNQPQHF.

The rearrangement links TRBV3-1 (or the pseudogene TRBV3-2) to TRBJ1-1, with 9 positions matching TRBD1. CDR3 size: 12 residues. In germline, CDR1 is LGHDT, CDR2 YNNKEL (reference sequence). V lost 3 bases to trimming and J lost 8 bases; unmatched junction nucleotides: 1. CDR3 sequence (DNA): TGTGCCAGCAGCCAGGGGACAGGGGAAGCTTTCTTT. Protein: CASSQGTGEAFF.

The rearrangement uses TRBV28 and TRBJ2-1; TRBD1 aligns across 11 bases. Germline CDR1 reads MDHEN; CDR2 reads SYDVKM. J gave up 2 bases and V 8 bases, and 11 bases lay outside the gene matches. The CDR3 contains 17 residues. Here the CDR3 reads CASCRDRGVLPYNEQFF. CDR3 nucleotides: TGTGCCAGCTGCCGGGACAGGGGGGTCCTACCCTACAATGAGCAGTTCTTC.

In this sample, this clone turned up a few times. The genes are TRBV9 and TRBJ1-6; the D is unclear. Germline V CDR1 and CDR2: SGDLS, YYNGEE. V lost 2 bases and J lost 10, with 10 bases in between. The CDR3 spans 13 residues. DNA of the CDR3: TGTGCCAGCAGCGTTAACAGCAACTCACCCCTCCACTTT. Its protein is CASSVNSNSPLHF.

This clone was seen a handful of times. The gene calls are TRBV7-8 and TRBJ2-3; D perhaps matches TRBD1 (6 bases). The CDR3 sequence is 17 residues long. The germline V gene encodes CDR1 SGHVS and CDR2 FQNEAQ. V dropped 5 bases and J dropped 3 bases, with 21 bases sitting between them. The CDR3 DNA is TGTGCCAGCAGCGTCTATGGGGGCAGGAATCGTACAGATACGCAGTATTTT. It codes for CASSVYGGRNRTDTQYF.

V usage is TRBV27 and J usage is TRBJ2-4; 12 nucleotides match TRBD2. Germline CDR1 is MNHEY and CDR2 is SMNVEV (reference sequence). The CDR3 sequence is 17 residues long. With V trimmed by 8 bases and J by 1 base, 9 bases remained unmatched. The CDR3 sequence: CASRSSGGVMAKNIQYF. The CDR3 nucleotides read TGTGCCAGCCGTTCTAGCGGGGGGGTGATGGCCAAAAACATTCAGTACTTC.

V usage is TRBV6-5 and J usage is TRBJ1-6; 8 bases agree with TRBD1. Trimming took 7 bases from V and 8 from J; bases not matched to a gene: 4. Per the germline V gene, CDR1 is MNHEY and CDR2 is SVGAGI. The CDR3 covers 13 residues. CDR3 loop: CASKGQVHSPLHF. The CDR3 nucleotides read TGTGCCAGCAAGGGACAGGTCCATTCACCCCTCCACTTT.